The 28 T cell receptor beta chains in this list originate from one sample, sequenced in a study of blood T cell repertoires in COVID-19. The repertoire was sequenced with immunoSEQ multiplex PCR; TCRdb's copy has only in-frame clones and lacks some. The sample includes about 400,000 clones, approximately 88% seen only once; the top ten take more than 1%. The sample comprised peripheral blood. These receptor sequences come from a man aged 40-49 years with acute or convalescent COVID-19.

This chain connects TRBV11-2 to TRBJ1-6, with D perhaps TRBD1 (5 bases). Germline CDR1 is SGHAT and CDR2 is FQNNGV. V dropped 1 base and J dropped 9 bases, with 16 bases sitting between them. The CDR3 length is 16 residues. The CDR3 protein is CASSLGRAGWGSPLHF. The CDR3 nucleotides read TGTGCCAGCAGCTTAGGACGGGCAGGGTGGGGTTCACCCCTCCACTTT.

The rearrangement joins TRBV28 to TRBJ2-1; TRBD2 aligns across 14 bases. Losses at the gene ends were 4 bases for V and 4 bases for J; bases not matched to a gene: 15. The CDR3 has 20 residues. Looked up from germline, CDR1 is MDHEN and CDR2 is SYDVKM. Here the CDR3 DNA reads TGTGCCAGCAGTTCCTTCCCGACTAGCGGGAGGGCCGGCTATTACAATGAGCAGTTCTTC. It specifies CASSSFPTSGRAGYYNEQFF.

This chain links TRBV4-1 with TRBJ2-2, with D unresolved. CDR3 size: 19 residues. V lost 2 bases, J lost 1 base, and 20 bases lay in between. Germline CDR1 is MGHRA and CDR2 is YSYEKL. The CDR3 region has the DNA TGCGCCAGCAGCCAACCGACGACAACCTCATCCAGGAACACCGGGGAGCTGTTTTTT. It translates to CASSQPTTTSSRNTGELFF.

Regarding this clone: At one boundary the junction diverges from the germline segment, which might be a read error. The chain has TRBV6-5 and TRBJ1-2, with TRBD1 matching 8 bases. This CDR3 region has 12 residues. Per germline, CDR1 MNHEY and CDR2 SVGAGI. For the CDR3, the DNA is TGTGCCAGCAGTAGAGGACAGGGAGGGACGTTCTTC. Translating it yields CASSRGQGGTFF.

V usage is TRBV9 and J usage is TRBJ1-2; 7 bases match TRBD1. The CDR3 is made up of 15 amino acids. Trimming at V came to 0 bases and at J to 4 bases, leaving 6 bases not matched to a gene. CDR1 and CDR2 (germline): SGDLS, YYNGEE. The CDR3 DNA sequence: TGTGCCAGCAGCGTAGGGGCAGGGGGTTTCTATGGCTACACCTTC. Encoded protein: CASSVGAGGFYGYTF.

The CDR3 DNA sequence: TGTGCCAGCAGTTATCCGGGAACAGGGGGCCACGAGCAGTACTTC. This translates into CASSYPGTGGHEQYF. This chain uses TRBV27 with TRBJ2-7; TRBD1 matches at 9 bases. Germline trimming cut 4 bases from V and 5 bases from J; bases unmatched to any gene: 9. The CDR3 loop spans 15 amino acids. From germline, CDR1 is MNHEY and CDR2 SMNVEV (reference sequence).

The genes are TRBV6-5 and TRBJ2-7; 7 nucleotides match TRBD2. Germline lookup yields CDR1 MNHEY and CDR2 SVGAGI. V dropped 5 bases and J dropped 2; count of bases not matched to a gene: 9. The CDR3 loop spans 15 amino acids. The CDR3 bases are TGTGCCAGCAGTCGGGGGTCGGCGGGGGCCTACGAGCAGTACTTC. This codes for CASSRGSAGAYEQYF.

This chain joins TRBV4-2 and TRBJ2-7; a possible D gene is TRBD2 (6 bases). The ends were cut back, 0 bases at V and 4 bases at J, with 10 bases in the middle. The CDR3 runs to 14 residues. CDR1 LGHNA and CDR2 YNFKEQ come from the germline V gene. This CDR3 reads CASSQDLGGYEQYF. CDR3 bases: TGTGCCAGCAGCCAAGATCTGGGAGGTTACGAGCAGTACTTC.

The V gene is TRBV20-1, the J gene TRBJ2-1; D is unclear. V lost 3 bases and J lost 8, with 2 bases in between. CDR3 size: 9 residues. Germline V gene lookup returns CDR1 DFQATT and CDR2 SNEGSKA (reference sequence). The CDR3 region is CSASDEQFF. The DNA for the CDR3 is TGCAGTGCTAGCGATGAGCAGTTCTTC.

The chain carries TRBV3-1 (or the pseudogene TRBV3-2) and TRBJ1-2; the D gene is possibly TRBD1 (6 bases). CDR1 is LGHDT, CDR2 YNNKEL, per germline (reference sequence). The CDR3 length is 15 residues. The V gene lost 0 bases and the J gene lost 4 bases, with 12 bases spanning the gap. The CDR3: CASSQDLTDSYGYTF. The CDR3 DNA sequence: TGTGCCAGCAGCCAAGATTTGACGGACAGCTATGGCTACACCTTC.

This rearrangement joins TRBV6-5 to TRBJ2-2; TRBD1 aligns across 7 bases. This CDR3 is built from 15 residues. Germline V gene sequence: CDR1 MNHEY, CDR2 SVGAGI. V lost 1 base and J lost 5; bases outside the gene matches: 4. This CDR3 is CASSYYTGATGELFF. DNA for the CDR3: TGTGCCAGCAGTTACTACACAGGGGCTACCGGGGAGCTGTTTTTT.

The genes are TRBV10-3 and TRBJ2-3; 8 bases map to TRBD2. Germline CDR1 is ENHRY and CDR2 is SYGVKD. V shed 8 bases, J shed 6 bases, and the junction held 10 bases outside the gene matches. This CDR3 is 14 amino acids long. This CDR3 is CAIGTSGTGDTQYF. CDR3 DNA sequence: TGTGCCATCGGGACTAGTGGGACTGGGGATACGCAGTATTTT.

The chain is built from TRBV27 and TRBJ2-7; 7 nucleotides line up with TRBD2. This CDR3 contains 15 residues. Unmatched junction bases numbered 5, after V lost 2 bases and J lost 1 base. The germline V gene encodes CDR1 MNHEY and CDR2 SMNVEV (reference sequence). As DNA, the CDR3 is TGTGCCAGCAGTTTAGGGGGGGTTGGTTCCTACGAGCAGTACTTC. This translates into CASSLGGVGSYEQYF.

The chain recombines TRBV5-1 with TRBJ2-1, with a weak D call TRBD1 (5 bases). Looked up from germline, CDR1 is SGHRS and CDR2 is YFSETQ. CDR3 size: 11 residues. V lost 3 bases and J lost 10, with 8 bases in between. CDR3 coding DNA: TGCGCCAGCAGCTGGAACAGGGAGCAGTTCTTC. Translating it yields CASSWNREQFF.

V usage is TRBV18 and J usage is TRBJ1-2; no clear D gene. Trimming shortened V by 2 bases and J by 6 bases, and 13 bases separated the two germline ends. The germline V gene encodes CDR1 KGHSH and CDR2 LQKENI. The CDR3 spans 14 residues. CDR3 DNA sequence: TGTGCCAGCTCACCAAGCGGCAGAGAGGATGGCTACACCTTC. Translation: CASSPSGREDGYTF. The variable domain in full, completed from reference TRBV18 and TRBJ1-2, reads NAGVMQNPRHLVRRRGQEARLRCSPMKGHSHVYWYRQLPEEGLKFMVYLQKENIIDESGMPKERFSAEFPKEGPSILRIQQVVRGDSAAYFCASSPSGREDGYTFGSGTRLTVV.

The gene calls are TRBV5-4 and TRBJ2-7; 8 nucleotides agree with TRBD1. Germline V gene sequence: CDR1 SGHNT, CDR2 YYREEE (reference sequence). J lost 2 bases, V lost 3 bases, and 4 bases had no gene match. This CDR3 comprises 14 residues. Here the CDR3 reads CASSSGQGPYEQYF. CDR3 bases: TGTGCCAGCAGCTCAGGACAGGGACCCTACGAGCAGTACTTC.

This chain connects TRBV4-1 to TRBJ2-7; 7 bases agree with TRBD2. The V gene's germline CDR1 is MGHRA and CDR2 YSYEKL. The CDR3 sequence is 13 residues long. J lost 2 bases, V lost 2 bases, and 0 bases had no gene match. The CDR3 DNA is TGCGCCAGCAGCCAACGGGGGGCCTACGAGCAGTACTTC. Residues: CASSQRGAYEQYF.

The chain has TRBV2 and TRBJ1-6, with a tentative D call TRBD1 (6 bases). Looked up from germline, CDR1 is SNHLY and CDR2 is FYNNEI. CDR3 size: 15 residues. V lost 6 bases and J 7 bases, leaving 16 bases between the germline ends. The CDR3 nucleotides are TGTGCCAGCAGAACCGGGACAATCTCAAATTCACCCCTCCACTTT. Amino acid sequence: CASRTGTISNSPLHF.

For the CDR3, the DNA is TGTGCCAGCAGCTCCACCACCGGCAGGGGCCAAGAGACCCAGTACTTC. Its translation: CASSSTTGRGQETQYF. The chain couples TRBV5-5 to TRBJ2-5; D might be TRBD1 (6 bases). Germline values: CDR1 SGHKS, CDR2 YYEKEE (reference sequence). V was pared by 3 bases and J by 1 base, with 16 bases between. The length of the CDR3 is 16 residues.

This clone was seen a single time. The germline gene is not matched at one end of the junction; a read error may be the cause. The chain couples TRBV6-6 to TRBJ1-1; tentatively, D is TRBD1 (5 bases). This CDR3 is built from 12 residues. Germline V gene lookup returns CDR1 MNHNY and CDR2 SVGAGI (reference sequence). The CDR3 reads CASSYSIGKGPF. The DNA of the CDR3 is TGTGCCAGCAGTTACTCGATTGGGAAGGGGCCGTTT.

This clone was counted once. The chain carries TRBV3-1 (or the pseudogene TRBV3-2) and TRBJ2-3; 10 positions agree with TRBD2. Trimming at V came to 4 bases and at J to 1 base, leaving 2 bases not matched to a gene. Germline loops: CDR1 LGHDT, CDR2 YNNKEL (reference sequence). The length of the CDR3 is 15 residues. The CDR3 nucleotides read TGTGCCAGCAGCCCCAGCGGGGGGGGCACAGATACGCAGTATTTT. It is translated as CASSPSGGGTDTQYF.

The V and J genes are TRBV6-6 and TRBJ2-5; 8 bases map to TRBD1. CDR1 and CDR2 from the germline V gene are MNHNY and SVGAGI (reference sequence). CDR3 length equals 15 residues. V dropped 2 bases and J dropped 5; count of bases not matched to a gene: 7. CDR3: CASSYVTGGRETQYF. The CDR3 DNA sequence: TGTGCCAGCAGTTACGTAACAGGGGGTCGGGAGACCCAGTACTTC.

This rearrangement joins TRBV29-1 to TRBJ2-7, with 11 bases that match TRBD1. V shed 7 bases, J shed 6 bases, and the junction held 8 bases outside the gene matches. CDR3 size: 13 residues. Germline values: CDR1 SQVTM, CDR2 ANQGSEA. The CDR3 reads CSAAGTGGTEQYF. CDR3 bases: TGCAGCGCAGCCGGGACAGGGGGAACCGAGCAGTACTTC.

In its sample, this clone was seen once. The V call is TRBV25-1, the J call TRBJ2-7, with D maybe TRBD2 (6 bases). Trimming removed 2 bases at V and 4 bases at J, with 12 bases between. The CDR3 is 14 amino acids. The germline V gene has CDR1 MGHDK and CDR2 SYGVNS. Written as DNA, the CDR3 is TGTGCCAGCAGTGAAGCAGGAGGGCGGTACGAGCAGTACTTC. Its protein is CASSEAGGRYEQYF.

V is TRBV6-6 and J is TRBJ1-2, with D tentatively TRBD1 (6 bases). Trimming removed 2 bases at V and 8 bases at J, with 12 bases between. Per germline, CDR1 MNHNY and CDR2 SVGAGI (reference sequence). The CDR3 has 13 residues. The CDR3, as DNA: TGTGCCAGCAGTTACGGGGCAGGGGAGGGCTACACCTTC. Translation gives CASSYGAGEGYTF.

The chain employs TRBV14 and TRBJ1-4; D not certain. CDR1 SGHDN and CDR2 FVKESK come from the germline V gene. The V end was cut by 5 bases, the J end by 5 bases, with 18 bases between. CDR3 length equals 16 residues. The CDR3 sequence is CASSTGKFPTNEKLFF. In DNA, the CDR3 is TGTGCCAGCAGCACCGGGAAGTTTCCCACAAATGAAAAACTGTTTTTT.

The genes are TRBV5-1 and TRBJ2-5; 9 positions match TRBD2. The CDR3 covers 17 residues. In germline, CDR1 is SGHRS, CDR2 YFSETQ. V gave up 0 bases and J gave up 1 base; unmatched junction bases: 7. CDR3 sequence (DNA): TGCGCCAGCAGCTTGGTGGGAGCGGGGGGCCCCCAAGAGACCCAGTACTTC. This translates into CASSLVGAGGPQETQYF.

CDR3 in DNA: TGCGCCAGCAGCCAAGACAGGGGAAGGGCTGAAGCTTTCTTT. Amino acids: CASSQDRGRAEAFF. The chain carries TRBV4-3 and TRBJ1-1; D might be TRBD1 (6 bases). V was shortened by 0 bases and J by 6 bases, with 11 bases between the two germline ends. Germline assignment: CDR1 LGHNA and CDR2 YSLEER. The CDR3 totals 14 residues.